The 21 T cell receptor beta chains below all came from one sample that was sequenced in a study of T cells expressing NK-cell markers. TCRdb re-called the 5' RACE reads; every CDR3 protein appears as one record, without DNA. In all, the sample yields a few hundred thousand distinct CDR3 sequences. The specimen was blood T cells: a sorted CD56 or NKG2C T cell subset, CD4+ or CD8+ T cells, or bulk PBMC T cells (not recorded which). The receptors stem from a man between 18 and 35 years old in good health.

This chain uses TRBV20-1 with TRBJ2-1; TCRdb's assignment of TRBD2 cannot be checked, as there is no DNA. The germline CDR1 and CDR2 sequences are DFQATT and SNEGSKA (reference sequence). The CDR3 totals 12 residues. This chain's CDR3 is CSAGLAGNEQFF.

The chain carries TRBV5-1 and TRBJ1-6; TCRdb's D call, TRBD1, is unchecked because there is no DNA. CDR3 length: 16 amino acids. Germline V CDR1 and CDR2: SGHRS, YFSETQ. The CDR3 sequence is CASSPTRTDINSPLHF. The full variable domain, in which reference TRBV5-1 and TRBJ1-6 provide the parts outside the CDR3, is KAGVTQTPRYLIKTRGQQVTLSCSPISGHRSVSWYQQTPGQGLQFLFEYFSETQRNKGNFPGRFSGRQFSNSRSEMNVSTLELGDSALYLCASSPTRTDINSPLHFGNGTRLTVT.

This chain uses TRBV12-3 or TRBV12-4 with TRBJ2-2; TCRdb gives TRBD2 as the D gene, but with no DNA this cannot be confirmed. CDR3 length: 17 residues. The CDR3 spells CASSFSSGTWGAGELFF.

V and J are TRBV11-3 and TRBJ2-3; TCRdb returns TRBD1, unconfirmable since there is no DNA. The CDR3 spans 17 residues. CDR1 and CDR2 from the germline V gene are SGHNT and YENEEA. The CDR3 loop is CASSLRSTGAPTDTQYF.

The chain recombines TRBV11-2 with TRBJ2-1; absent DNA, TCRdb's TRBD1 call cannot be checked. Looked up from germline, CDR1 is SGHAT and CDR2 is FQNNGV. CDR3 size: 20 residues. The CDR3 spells CASSSTPGGQGSYFNNEQFF.

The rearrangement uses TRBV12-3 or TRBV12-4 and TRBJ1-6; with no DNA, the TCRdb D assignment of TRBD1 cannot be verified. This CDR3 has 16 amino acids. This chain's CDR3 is CASSPATHWVGSPLHF.

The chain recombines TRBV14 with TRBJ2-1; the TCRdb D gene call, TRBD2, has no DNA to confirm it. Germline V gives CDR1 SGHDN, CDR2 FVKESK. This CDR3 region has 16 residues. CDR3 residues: CASSHPGTSGRNEQFF.

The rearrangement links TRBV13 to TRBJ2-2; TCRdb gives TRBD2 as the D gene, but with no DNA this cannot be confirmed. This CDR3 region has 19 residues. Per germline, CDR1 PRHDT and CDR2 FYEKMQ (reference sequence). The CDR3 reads CASSLSPFLAGGNTGELFF. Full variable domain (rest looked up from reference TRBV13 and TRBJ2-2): AAGVIQSPRHLIKEKRETATLKCYPIPRHDTVYWYQQGPGQDPQFLISFYEKMQSDKGSIPDRFSAQQFSDYHSELNMSSLELGDSALYFCASSLSPFLAGGNTGELFFGEGSRLTVL.

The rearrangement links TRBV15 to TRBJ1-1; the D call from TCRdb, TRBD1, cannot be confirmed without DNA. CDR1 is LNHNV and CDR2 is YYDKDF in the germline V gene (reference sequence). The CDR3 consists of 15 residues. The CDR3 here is CATSPGTPPNTEAFF.

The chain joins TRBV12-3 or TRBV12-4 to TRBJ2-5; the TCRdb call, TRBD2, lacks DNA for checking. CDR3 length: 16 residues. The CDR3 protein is CASITGREGPQETQYF.

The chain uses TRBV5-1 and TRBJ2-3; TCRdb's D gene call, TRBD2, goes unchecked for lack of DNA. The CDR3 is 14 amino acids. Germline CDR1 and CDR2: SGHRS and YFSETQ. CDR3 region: CASSPLSGPDTQYF.

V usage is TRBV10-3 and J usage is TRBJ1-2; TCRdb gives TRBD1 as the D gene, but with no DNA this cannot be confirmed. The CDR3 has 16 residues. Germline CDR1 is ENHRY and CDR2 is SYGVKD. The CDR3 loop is CAIRTTAPQTNYGYTF.

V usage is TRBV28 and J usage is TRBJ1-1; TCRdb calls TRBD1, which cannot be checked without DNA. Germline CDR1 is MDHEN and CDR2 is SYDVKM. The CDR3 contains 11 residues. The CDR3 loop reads CASAEGIEAFF.

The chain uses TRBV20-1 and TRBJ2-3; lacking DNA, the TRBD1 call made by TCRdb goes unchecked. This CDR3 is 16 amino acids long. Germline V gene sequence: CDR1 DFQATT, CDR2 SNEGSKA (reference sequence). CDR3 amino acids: CSALWSQGPGLGTQYF.

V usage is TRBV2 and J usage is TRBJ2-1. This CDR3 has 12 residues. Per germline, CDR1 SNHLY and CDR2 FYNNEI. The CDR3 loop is CASTEDRGEQFF.

This CDR3 reads CASSLAGGERNEQFF. This chain joins TRBV12-3 or TRBV12-4 and TRBJ2-1; the TCRdb call, TRBD2, lacks DNA for checking. The CDR3 extends over 15 amino acids.

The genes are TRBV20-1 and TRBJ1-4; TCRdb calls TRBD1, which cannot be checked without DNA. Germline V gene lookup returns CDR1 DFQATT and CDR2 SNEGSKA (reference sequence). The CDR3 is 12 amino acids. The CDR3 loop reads CSASGDSEKLFF.

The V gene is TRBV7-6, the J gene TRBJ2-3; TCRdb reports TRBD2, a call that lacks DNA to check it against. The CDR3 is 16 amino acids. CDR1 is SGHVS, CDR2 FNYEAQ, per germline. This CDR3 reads CASSPPTLAGTDTQYF.

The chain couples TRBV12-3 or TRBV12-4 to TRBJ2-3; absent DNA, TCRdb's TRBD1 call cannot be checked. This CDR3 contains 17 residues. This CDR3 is CASSVQPQGASLDTQYF.

The CDR3 protein is CASSTPGQVTGDTQYF. The chain is built from TRBV27 and TRBJ2-3; the TRBD1 assignment by TCRdb is unverifiable without DNA. This CDR3 has 16 amino acids. Germline CDR1 and CDR2: MNHEY and SMNVEV (reference sequence).

This CDR3 reads CASSPHIGPQDTQYF. The rearrangement uses TRBV9 and TRBJ2-3; lacking DNA, the TRBD2 call made by TCRdb goes unchecked. Looked up from germline, CDR1 is SGDLS and CDR2 is YYNGEE. CDR3 length: 15 residues.